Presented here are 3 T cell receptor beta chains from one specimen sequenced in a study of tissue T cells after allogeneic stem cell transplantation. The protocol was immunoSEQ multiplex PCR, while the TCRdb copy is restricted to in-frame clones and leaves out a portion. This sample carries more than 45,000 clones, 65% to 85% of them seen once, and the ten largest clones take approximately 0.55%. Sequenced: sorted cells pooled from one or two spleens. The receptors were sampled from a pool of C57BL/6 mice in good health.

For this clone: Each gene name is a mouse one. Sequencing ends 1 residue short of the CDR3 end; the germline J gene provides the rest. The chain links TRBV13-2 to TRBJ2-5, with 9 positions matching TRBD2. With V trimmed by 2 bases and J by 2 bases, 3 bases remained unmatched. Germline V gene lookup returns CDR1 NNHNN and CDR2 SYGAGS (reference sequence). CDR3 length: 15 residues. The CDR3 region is CASGELGGGQDTQYF. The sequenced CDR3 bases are TGTGCCAGCGGTGAACTGGGGGGAGGCCAAGACACCCAGTAC.

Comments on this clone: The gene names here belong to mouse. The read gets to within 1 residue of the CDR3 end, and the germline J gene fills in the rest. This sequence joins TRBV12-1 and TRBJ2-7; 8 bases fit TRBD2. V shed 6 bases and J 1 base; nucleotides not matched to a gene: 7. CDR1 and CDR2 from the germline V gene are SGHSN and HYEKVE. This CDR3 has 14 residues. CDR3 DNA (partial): TGTGCCAGCAGCTTCTCTGGGGGGTCCTATGAACAGTAC. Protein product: CASSFSGGSYEQY. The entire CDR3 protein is CASSFSGGSYEQYF.

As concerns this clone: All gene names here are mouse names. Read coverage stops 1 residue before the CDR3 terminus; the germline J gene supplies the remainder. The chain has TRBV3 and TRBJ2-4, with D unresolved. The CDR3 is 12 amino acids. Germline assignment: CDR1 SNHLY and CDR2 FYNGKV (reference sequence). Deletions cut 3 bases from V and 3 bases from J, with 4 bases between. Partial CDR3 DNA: TGTGCCAGCAGCTTGAGGCAAAACACCTTGTAC. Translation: CASSLRQNTLY. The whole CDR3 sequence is CASSLRQNTLYF.